The 2 T cell receptor beta chains presented below share a single source sample, sequenced in a study of molecular identifiers for immune sequencing clone quantification. TCRdb redid the calling of the PCR reads with MiXCR, one entry per CDR3 protein. In the table there are about 640,000 distinct CDR3 sequences, about 20% of which are singletons. Sequencing was carried out using naive CD8+ T cells from blood, with Jurkat cell RNA spiked in. Subset meaning: FACS-sorted CD8+CD4-CCR7+CD45RA+ naive T cells. These receptors came from a human donor in good health. Some libraries in this study had Jurkat cell RNA spiked in.

This clonotype showed up just a few times. The rearrangement uses TRBV19 and TRBJ2-2, with 9 bases fitting TRBD1. The CDR3 has 19 amino acids. The ends lost 3 bases at V and 1 base at J; junction bases unmatched: 12. Germline V CDR1 and CDR2: LNHDA, SQIVND (reference sequence). This CDR3 reads CASSITGQGFGENTGELFF. CDR3 DNA: TGTGCCAGTAGTATCACGGGACAGGGCTTCGGCGAGAACACCGGGGAGCTGTTTTTT.

As concerns this clonotype: At one end, the junction sequence differs from germline, possibly due to a read error. The chain combines TRBV6-1 with TRBJ2-3, with 7 bases lining up with TRBD1. CDR1 is MNHNS, CDR2 SASEGT, per germline. The CDR3 is 14 residues long. DNA of the CDR3: TGTGCCAGCAGTCCGGGACAGAGCACAGATACGCGGTATTTT. This codes for CASSPGQSTDTRYF.